The following is a T cell receptor (beta chain) sequence with its context. Its antigen specificity is not known. The input lacks base qualities; no much larger clone sits a single base away. Each collaborating institution followed its own protocols to collect whole blood in K2EDTA tubes. For TCRbeta analysis, collaborators shipped samples as frozen whole blood, isolated PBMCs, or DNA extracted from either of those sample types. TCRbeta CDR3 regions were amplified from genomic DNA using the immunoSEQ Assay, a bias-controlled multiplex PCR. Turning to the authors' computational methods: Within the assay, amplification of reference gene primers was used to estimate how many nucleated cells each sample contained. To quantify the absolute abundance of each unique TCRbeta CDR3 rearrangement, sequence reads were collapsed and filtered. For each sample, productive Simpson clonality was calculated as the square root of Simpson's diversity index across productive rearrangements. As stored in TCRdb, this immuneACCESS dataset retains in-frame rearrangements with V and J assigned. A fraction of the clones does not appear; measured against another copy, unresolved V genes explain less than half of the discrepancy, and the remainder lacks a known reason. The V and J calls and the clone size are those of that table, but D and trimming were determined from the DNA. The sample table lists about 64,000 clones, about four fifths of them with a count of one. The ten top clones hold 5.3% of the sample.

The sample comes from a study of blood T cell repertoires in COVID-19 (dated by TCRdb to 2020 to 2021). General notes on the study: Collaborator samples came from the United States, Italy and Spain and covered acute and convalescent phases of COVID-19. Deeply sampled blood TCRbeta repertoires from subjects exposed to, actively infected with, or recovered from COVID-19 were included in the dataset. The prospective study material was composed of cDNA or gDNA derived from T cells, B-cell-depleted T cells, or PBMCs. Where available, HLA class I and class II types were taken from metadata supplied by the sample provider and were not determined by assay-based typing. The repertoires were made available in a free public database intended to serve as a resource for research on the immune response to SARS-CoV-2. The sample metadata nearly always contained a de-identified subject ID, COVID-19 status, age in years and sex. Samples were obtained from the ongoing ImmuneRACE study (first 160 participants) and from 1,254 subjects provided by 6 global collaborators.

The CDR3 holds 17 amino acids from the cysteine to the phenylalanine. The sequence is cut down to CDR3 DNA, 51 bases in frame from base 1. V ends up 4 bases short and J 2 bases short, with an unmatched junction base count of 9. The germline V gene supplies CDR1 SGHRS and CDR2 YFSETQ. Study-wide conclusions, independent of this receptor: The amount of clinical and demographic metadata varied by source and participant and was provided uncurated.

The V and J genes are TRBV5-1 and TRBJ2-7, with TRBD2 matching 13 junction bases. The receptor's source is a human donor in a cohort sampled during active COVID-19. Sequenced sample: peripheral blood. The CDR3 region: CASSLTSGGAQAYEQYF. The nucleotides are TGCGCCAGCAGCCTAACTAGCGGGGGGGCCCAAGCCTACGAGCAGTACTTC.